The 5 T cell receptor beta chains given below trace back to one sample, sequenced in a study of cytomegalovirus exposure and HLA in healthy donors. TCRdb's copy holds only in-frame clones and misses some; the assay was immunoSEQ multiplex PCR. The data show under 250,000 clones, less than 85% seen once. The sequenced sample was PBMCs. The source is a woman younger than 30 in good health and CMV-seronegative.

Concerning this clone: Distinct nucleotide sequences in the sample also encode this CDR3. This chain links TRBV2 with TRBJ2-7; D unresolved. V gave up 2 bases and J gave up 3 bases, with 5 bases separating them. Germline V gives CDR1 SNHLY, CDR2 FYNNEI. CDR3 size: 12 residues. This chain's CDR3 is CASSEMGYEQYF. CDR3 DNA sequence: TGTGCCAGCAGTGAAATGGGCTACGAGCAGTACTTC.

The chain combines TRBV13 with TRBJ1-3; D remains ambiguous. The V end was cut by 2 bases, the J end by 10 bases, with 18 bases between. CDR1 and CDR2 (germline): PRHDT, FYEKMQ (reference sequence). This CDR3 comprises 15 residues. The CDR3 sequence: CASSLFLKTAGTIYF. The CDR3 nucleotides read TGTGCCAGCAGCTTATTTTTAAAAACAGCAGGAACCATATATTTT.

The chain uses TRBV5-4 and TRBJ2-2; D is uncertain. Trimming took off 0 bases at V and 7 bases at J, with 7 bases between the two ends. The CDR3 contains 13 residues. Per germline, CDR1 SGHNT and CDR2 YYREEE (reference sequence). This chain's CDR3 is CASSLDRDGELFF. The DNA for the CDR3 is TGTGCCAGCAGCTTGGATAGGGACGGGGAGCTGTTTTTT.

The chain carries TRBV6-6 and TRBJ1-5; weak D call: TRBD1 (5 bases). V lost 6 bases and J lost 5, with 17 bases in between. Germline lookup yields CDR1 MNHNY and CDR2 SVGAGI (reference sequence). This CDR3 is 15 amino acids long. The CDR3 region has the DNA TGTGCCAGCAGCAATTCAGGGATAGGTTATCAGCCCCAGCATTTT. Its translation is CASSNSGIGYQPQHF.

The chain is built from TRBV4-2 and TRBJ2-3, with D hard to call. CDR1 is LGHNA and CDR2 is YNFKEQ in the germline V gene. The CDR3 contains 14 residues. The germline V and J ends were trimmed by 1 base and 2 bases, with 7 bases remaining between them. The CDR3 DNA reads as TGTGCCAGCAGCCAAGCCAGGACCACAGATACGCAGTATTTT. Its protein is CASSQARTTDTQYF.